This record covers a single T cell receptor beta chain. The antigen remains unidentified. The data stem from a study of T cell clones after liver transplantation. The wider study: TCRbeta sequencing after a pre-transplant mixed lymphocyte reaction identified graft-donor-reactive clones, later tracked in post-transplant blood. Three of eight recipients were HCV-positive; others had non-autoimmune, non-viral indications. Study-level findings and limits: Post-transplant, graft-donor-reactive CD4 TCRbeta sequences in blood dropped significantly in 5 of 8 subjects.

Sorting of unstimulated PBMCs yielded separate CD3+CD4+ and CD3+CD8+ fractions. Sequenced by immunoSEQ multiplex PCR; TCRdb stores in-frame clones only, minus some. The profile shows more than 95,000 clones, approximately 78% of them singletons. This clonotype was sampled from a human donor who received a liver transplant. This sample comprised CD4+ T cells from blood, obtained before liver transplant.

The CDR3 sequence is CASSSGGVEETQYF. Written as DNA, the CDR3 is TGTGCCAGCAGCTCCGGCGGGGTGGAAGAGACCCAGTACTTC. V usage is TRBV5-4 and J usage is TRBJ2-5, with D possibly TRBD2 on 6 matching bases. CDR1 and CDR2 (germline): SGHNT, YYREEE (reference sequence). The CDR3 spans 14 residues. Trimming shortened V by 3 bases and J by 3 bases, and 12 bases separated the two germline ends.